This T cell receptor beta chain was captured by sequencing in a study of early T cells in non-severe SARS-CoV-2 infection. Overall study context: Sequencing of unsorted whole blood was done on bulk RNA, leaving chains unpaired.

This clonotype was observed many times. MiXCR, run by TCRdb on the 5' RACE reads, gives a single entry per CDR3 protein. This table holds about 42,000 distinct CDR3 sequences, roughly 6% found once. V lost 1 base to trimming and J lost 2 bases, with 15 bases between them. Germline V gives CDR1 DFQATT, CDR2 SNEGSKA (reference sequence). This CDR3 is 16 amino acids long. This chain links TRBV20-1 with TRBJ1-5, with a weak D call TRBD1 (6 bases). The specimen was whole blood, collected at baseline. The sequence was collected from an adult who was a healthcare worker with PCR-confirmed SARS-CoV-2 infection or an uninfected control (not recorded which). The CDR3 DNA reads as TGCAGTGCTAGAGCTGGGGCACAGGGACGCAATCAGCCCCAGCATTTT. This sequence encodes CSARAGAQGRNQPQHF.